The 23 T cell receptor beta chains reported below all come from one sample, sequenced in a study of blood T cell repertoires in COVID-19. Sequencing was performed with immunoSEQ multiplex PCR; in TCRdb, only in-frame clones are kept and a portion is missing. The sample contains some 220,000 clones, roughly 83% of which appear only once. Material for sequencing was PBMCs or T cells enriched from blood (not recorded which). Receptors originate from a woman between 35 and 50 years old with acute COVID-19.

CDR3 sequence reads: CASTLDRPLGDEQFF. CDR3 DNA: TGTGCCAGCACCCTGGACAGACCCTTAGGGGATGAGCAGTTCTTC. The rearrangement joins TRBV11-2 to TRBJ2-1; a possible D gene is TRBD1 (6 bases). The germline V and J ends were trimmed by 7 bases and 8 bases, with 21 bases remaining between them. Germline values: CDR1 SGHAT, CDR2 FQNNGV. The CDR3 length is 15 residues.

This clone was detected once. V usage is TRBV6-5 and J usage is TRBJ2-7; possibly TRBD1 for D (5 bases). V dropped 2 bases and J dropped 6 bases, with 11 bases sitting between them. The germline V gene has CDR1 MNHEY and CDR2 SVGAGI. This CDR3 region has 13 residues. The chain's CDR3 is CASSYGNGAEQYF. The CDR3 nucleotides are TGTGCCAGCAGTTACGGTAATGGGGCCGAGCAGTACTTC.

The rearrangement links TRBV5-6 to TRBJ2-3; 7 bases align to TRBD1. V was clipped by 4 bases and J by 3 bases; unmatched bases: 2. The V gene's germline CDR1 is SGHDT and CDR2 YYEEEE. The CDR3 has 13 amino acids. The CDR3: CASSKQGTDTQYF. The CDR3 nucleotides are TGTGCCAGCAGCAAACAGGGGACAGATACGCAGTATTTT.

The chain combines TRBV19 with TRBJ2-5; 8 bases agree with TRBD2. Germline V gene data show CDR1 as LNHDA and CDR2 as SQIVND (reference sequence). The V gene end was trimmed by 6 bases and the J gene end by 0 bases; junction bases not matched to a gene: 6. The length of the CDR3 is 15 residues. The CDR3 nucleotides read TGTGCCAGTAGACTACGCGGGGGGTACCAAGAGACCCAGTACTTC. It translates to CASRLRGGYQETQYF.

CDR3 DNA sequence: TGTGCCAGCAGCCTGAGTGGTGCGGGAGCTTACAATGAGCAGTTCTTC. Protein: CASSLSGAGAYNEQFF. The chain employs TRBV28 and TRBJ2-1, with TRBD2 matching over 7 bases. Looked up from germline, CDR1 is MDHEN and CDR2 is SYDVKM. Trimming at V came to 6 bases and at J to 4 bases, leaving 12 bases not matched to a gene. The CDR3 consists of 16 residues.

In its sample, this clone was seen a few times. The CDR3 region has the DNA TGCGCCAGCAGCTTAGGGACATTCGATGAGCAGTTCTTC. Translating it yields CASSLGTFDEQFF. The V call is TRBV5-1, the J call TRBJ2-1, with a possible D match to TRBD1 (6 bases). This CDR3 region has 13 residues. With 2 bases removed from V and 8 bases from J, the gap between germline ends came to 11 bases. Looked up from germline, CDR1 is SGHRS and CDR2 is YFSETQ.

This clone was seen a few times. The chain joins TRBV3-1 (or the pseudogene TRBV3-2) to TRBJ1-2; D call uncertain. Per germline, CDR1 LGHDT and CDR2 YNNKEL (reference sequence). The CDR3 runs to 15 residues. V gave up 4 bases and J gave up 6 bases, with 18 bases separating them. The CDR3 sequence is CASSPGSYIPNGYTF. The CDR3 DNA reads TGTGCCAGCAGCCCCGGGTCGTACATCCCTAATGGCTACACCTTC.

This clone occurred once. The chain has TRBV18 and TRBJ2-1; possibly TRBD2 for D (5 bases). Looked up from germline, CDR1 is KGHSH and CDR2 is LQKENI. The CDR3 is made up of 12 amino acids. V gave up 5 bases and J gave up 5 bases, with 7 bases separating them. The CDR3 DNA reads TGTGCCAGCTCAGGGAGCAACAATGAGCAGTTCTTC. This gives the protein CASSGSNNEQFF.

The CDR3 region is CSASDGGIGSEQYF. DNA for the CDR3: TGCAGTGCTAGTGATGGCGGGATAGGTAGCGAGCAGTACTTC. This chain links TRBV20-1 with TRBJ2-7, with D possibly TRBD2 on 6 matching bases. Looked up from germline, CDR1 is DFQATT and CDR2 is SNEGSKA (reference sequence). The CDR3 totals 14 residues. V lost 3 bases to trimming and J lost 6 bases, with 18 bases between them.

CDR3 amino acids: CASSFDSRAGNTIYF. The CDR3 nucleotides are TGTGCCAGCAGTTTTGACAGCCGGGCTGGAAACACCATATATTTT. The V gene is TRBV28, the J gene TRBJ1-3; tentatively, D is TRBD1 (5 bases). Germline V gives CDR1 MDHEN, CDR2 SYDVKM. The CDR3 is 15 amino acids. V was trimmed by 3 bases and J by 2 bases, leaving 11 bases between them.

The rearrangement uses TRBV19 and TRBJ1-2, with TRBD1 identical over 7 bases. Trimming removed 8 bases from V and 8 bases from J; junction bases left unmatched: 11. Germline V gene data show CDR1 as LNHDA and CDR2 as SQIVND (reference sequence). The CDR3 is made up of 13 amino acids. In DNA, the CDR3 is TGTGCCAGTGGCACAGGGGATTACTGGGGCTACACCTTC. It translates to CASGTGDYWGYTF.

This chain links TRBV28 with TRBJ2-7; 7 bases are a match to TRBD2. The CDR3 covers 15 residues. Germline CDR1 MDHEN, CDR2 SYDVKM. Trimming took 5 bases from V and 2 from J; bases not matched to a gene: 9. CDR3 DNA: TGTGCCAGCAGTCCCGGTGGAGGGAGGGCCTACGAGCAGTACTTC. Its protein product is CASSPGGGRAYEQYF.

The chain uses TRBV7-9 and TRBJ1-6, with TRBD1 identical over 12 bases. The germline V gene has CDR1 SEHNR and CDR2 FQNEAQ (reference sequence). The length of the CDR3 is 17 residues. Trimming cost V 6 bases and J 10 bases; bases outside gene matches: 13. The CDR3 spells CASSHRDRGRGMSPLHF. Written as DNA, the CDR3 is TGTGCCAGCAGTCACCGGGACAGGGGGCGTGGGATGTCACCCCTCCACTTT.

The gene calls are TRBV7-9 and TRBJ1-2, with 12 bases that match TRBD1. Germline CDR1 reads SEHNR; CDR2 reads FQNEAQ (reference sequence). The CDR3 totals 14 residues. Germline trimming cut 4 bases from V and 8 bases from J; bases unmatched to any gene: 5. The CDR3 bases are TGTGCCAGCAGCTGGGACAGGGGGCAAGAGGGCTACACCTTC. It codes for CASSWDRGQEGYTF.

The chain has TRBV6-5 and TRBJ1-1, with D unresolved. The CDR3 covers 12 residues. V was pared by 6 bases and J by 5 bases, with 10 bases between. Germline CDR1 and CDR2: MNHEY and SVGAGI. CDR3 in amino acids: CASSRSLTEAFF. CDR3 DNA sequence: TGTGCCAGCAGCAGATCTCTTACTGAAGCTTTCTTT.

V gene TRBV2 combines with J gene TRBJ2-2; TRBD1 matches at 11 bases. The CDR3 sequence is 16 residues long. Germline CDR1 reads SNHLY; CDR2 reads FYNNEI. The junction had 7 bases not matched to a gene; V was cut back by 4 bases and J by 6 bases. CDR3 in DNA: TGTGCCAGCAGTGCCGGACAGGGGGCAGGTTCCGGGGAGCTGTTTTTT. Protein: CASSAGQGAGSGELFF.

The chain has TRBV27 and TRBJ2-7; weak D call: TRBD1 (5 bases). The ends were cut back, 6 bases at V and 2 bases at J, with 14 bases in the middle. CDR1 MNHEY and CDR2 SMNVEV come from the germline V gene (reference sequence). The CDR3 is 14 amino acids. CDR3 DNA sequence: TGTGCCAGCAGAATCAGGGAAGCCGCCTACGAGCAGTACTTC. Protein product: CASRIREAAYEQYF.

This clone was counted between two and nine times. The genes are TRBV19 and TRBJ1-2; possible D gene TRBD1, 5 bases. This CDR3 contains 18 residues. CDR1 is LNHDA and CDR2 is SQIVND in the germline V gene (reference sequence). The V end lost 3 bases, the J end lost 4 bases, and 24 bases lay between the germline ends. DNA of the CDR3: TGTGCCAGTAGTATGATATCGGGGAGGGGAGGAATCGGCTATGGCTACACCTTC. It is translated as CASSMISGRGGIGYGYTF.

V and J are TRBV6-2 or TRBV6-3 and TRBJ1-1; 8 nucleotides match TRBD1. Germline lookup yields CDR1 MNHEY and CDR2 SVGEGT. The J segment lost 11 bases and the V segment lost 6 bases, leaving 11 bases of the junction unmatched. The CDR3 has 13 amino acids. The CDR3 region has the DNA TGTGCCAGCAGCCGACAGGGGCGGGTTGCGGCTTTCTTT. Translation: CASSRQGRVAAFF.

The rearrangement links TRBV5-1 to TRBJ2-7; TRBD2 agrees at 9 bases. Unmatched junction bases numbered 3, after V lost 0 bases and J lost 2 bases. Germline V lookup: CDR1 SGHRS, CDR2 YFSETQ. The CDR3 is 15 amino acids. The CDR3 is CASSLEGGGAYEQYF. CDR3 nucleotides: TGCGCCAGCAGCTTGGAAGGCGGGGGGGCCTACGAGCAGTACTTC.

CDR3 nucleotides: TGTGCCAGTAGTTTGGCTGGGACAGGAGGGGAAAAACTGTTTTTT. Its translation: CASSLAGTGGEKLFF. This chain connects TRBV19 to TRBJ1-4, with 8 bases matching TRBD1. The CDR3 spans 15 residues. Germline V gives CDR1 LNHDA, CDR2 SQIVND (reference sequence). Unmatched junction bases numbered 10, after V lost 5 bases and J lost 8 bases.

J is TRBJ2-7 and V is TRBV5-1; TRBD2 is a possible D gene (5 bases). V lost 5 bases, J lost 0 bases, and 15 bases lay in between. The CDR3 totals 15 residues. Germline V gene lookup returns CDR1 SGHRS and CDR2 YFSETQ. In DNA, the CDR3 is TGCGCCAGCAGTGTGGTTGGAGGAAGCTCCTACGAGCAGTACTTC. It yields the protein CASSVVGGSSYEQYF.

The chain uses TRBV5-1 and TRBJ1-4; TRBD1 is a possible D gene (6 bases). The V gene's germline CDR1 is SGHRS and CDR2 YFSETQ. V lost 4 bases and J lost 8, with 21 bases in between. The CDR3 spans 16 residues. CDR3 region: CASSVTGRGQGEKLFF. CDR3 nucleotides: TGCGCCAGCAGCGTGACCGGGCGGGGGCAAGGCGAAAAACTGTTTTTT.